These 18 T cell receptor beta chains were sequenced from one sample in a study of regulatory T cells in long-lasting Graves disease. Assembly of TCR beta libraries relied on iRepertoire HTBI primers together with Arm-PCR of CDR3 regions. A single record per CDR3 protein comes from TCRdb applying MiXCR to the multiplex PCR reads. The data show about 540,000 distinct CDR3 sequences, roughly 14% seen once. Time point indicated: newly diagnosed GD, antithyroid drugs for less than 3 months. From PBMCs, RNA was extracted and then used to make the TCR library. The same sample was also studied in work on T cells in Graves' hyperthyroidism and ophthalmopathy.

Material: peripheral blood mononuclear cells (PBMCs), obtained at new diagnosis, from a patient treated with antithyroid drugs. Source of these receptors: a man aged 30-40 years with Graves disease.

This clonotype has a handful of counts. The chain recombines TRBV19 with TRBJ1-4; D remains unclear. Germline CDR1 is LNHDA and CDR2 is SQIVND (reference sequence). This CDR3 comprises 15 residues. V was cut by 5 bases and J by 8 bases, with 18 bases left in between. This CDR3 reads CASSPAKSQREKLFF. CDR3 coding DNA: TGTGCCAGTAGTCCCGCGAAGTCACAGAGGGAAAAACTGTTTTTT.

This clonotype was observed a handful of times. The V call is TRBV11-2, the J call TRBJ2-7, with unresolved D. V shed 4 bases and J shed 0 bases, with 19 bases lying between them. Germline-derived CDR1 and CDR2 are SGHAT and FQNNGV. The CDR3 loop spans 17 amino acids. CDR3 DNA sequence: TGTGCCAGCAGCTCGGATACCTACCAAATGAACTCCTACGAGCAGTACTTC. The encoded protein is CASSSDTYQMNSYEQYF.

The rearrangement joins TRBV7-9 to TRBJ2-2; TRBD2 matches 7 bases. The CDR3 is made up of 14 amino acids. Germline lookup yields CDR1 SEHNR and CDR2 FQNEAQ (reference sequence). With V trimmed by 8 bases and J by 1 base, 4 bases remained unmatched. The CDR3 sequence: CASARERNTGELFF. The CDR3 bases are TGTGCCAGCGCGCGGGAGCGGAACACCGGGGAGCTGTTTTTT.

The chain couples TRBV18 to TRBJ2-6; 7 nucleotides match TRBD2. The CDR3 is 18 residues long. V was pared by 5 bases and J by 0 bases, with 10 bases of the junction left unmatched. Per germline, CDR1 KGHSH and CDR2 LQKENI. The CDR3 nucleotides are TGTGCCAGCTCATTCGGGGGGTCCAGCCCCTCTGGGGCCAACGTCCTGACTTTC. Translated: CASSFGGSSPSGANVLTF.

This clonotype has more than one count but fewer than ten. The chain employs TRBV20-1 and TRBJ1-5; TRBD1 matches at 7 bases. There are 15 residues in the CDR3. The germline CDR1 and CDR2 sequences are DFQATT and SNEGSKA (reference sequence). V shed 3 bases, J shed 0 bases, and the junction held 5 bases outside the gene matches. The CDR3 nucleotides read TGCAGTGCTAGCTATAGACAGGGTAGCAATCAGCCCCAGCATTTT. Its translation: CSASYRQGSNQPQHF.

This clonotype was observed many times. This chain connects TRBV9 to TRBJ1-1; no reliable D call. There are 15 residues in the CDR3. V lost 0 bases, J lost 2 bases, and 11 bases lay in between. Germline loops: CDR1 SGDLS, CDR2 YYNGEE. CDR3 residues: CASSVVGRQNTEAFF. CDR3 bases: TGTGCCAGCAGCGTAGTAGGCAGGCAAAACACTGAAGCTTTCTTT.

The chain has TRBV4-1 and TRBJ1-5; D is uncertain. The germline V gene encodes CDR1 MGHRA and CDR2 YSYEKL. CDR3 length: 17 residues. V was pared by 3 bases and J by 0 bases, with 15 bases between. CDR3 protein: CASSQGSAVGSNQPQHF. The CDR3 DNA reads TGCGCCAGCAGCCAGGGGTCGGCGGTAGGTAGCAATCAGCCCCAGCATTTT.

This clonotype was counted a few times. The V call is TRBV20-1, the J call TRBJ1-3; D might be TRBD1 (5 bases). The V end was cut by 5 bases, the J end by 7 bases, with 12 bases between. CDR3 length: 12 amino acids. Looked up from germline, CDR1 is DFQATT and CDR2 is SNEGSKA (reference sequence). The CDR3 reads CSAPDRINTIYF. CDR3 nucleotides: TGCAGTGCTCCCGACAGAATCAACACCATATATTTT.

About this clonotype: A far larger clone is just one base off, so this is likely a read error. The chain's CDR3 is CASSAERISTGTQYF. CDR3 coding DNA: TGTGCCAGCAGCGCGGAGCGGATTAGCACAGGTACGCAGTATTTT. This chain connects TRBV2 to TRBJ2-3; either TRBD1 or TRBD2 may supply D (5 bases each). The CDR3 spans 15 residues. CDR1 is SNHLY and CDR2 is FYNNEI in the germline V gene.

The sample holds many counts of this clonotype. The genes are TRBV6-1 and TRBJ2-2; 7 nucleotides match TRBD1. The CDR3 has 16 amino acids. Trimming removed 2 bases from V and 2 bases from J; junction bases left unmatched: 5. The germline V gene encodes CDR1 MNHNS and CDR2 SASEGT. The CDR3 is CASSERSGGNTGELFF. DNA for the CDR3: TGTGCCAGCAGTGAAAGGTCAGGGGGTAACACCGGGGAGCTGTTTTTT.

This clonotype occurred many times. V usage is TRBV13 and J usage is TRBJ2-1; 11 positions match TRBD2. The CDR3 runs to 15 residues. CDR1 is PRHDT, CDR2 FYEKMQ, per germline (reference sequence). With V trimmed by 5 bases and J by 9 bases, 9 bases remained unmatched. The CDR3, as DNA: TGTGCCAGCAGCCCGCCGCGGGGACTAGCGGTTGAGCAGTTCTTC. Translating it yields CASSPPRGLAVEQFF.

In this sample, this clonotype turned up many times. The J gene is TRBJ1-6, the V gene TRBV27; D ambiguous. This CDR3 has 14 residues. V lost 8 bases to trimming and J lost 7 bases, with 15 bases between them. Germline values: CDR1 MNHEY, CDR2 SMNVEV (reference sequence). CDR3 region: CASHADRANSPLHF. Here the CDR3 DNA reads TGTGCCAGCCACGCTGACCGAGCCAATTCACCCCTCCACTTT.

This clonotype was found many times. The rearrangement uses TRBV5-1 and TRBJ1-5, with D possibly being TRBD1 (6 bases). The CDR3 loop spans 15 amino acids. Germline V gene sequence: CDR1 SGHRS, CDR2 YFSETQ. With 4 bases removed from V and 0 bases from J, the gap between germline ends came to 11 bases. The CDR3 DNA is TGCGCCAGCAGCCCAGGGGATAATAGCAATCAGCCCCAGCATTTT. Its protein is CASSPGDNSNQPQHF.

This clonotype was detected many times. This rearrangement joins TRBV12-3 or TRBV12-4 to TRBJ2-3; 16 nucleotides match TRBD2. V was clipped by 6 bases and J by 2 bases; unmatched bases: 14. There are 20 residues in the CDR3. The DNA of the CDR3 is TGTGCCAGCAGGAAAAAACCGGGACTAGCGGGAGGGCGGGTCACAGATACGCAGTATTTT. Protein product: CASRKKPGLAGGRVTDTQYF.

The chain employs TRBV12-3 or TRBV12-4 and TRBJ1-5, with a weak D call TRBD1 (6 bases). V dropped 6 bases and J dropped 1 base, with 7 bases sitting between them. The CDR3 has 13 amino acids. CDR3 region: CASRQGSNQPQHF. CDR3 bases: TGTGCCAGCAGACAGGGAAGCAATCAGCCCCAGCATTTT.

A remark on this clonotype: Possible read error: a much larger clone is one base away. This CDR3 reads CASSFPPLGCNSPLHF. CDR3 nucleotide sequence: TGTGCCAGCAGTTTCCCTCCCTTGGGGTGTAATTCACCCCTCCACTTT. V gene TRBV28 combines with J gene TRBJ1-6; no clear D. Germline CDR1 reads MDHEN; CDR2 reads SYDVKM. The CDR3 contains 16 residues. V was pared by 3 bases and J by 6 bases, with 15 bases between.

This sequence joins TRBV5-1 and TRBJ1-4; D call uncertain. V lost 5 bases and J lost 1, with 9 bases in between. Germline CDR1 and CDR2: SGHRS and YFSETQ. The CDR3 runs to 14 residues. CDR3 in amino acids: CASRREQTNEKLFF. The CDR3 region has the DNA TGCGCCAGCAGACGGGAGCAAACTAATGAAAAACTGTTTTTT.

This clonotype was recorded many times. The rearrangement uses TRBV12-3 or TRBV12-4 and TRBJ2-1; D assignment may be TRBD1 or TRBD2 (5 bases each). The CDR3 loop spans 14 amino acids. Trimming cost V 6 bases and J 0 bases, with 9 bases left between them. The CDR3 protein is CASRGDGSYNEQFF. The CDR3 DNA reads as TGTGCCAGCAGGGGGGACGGCTCCTACAATGAGCAGTTCTTC.